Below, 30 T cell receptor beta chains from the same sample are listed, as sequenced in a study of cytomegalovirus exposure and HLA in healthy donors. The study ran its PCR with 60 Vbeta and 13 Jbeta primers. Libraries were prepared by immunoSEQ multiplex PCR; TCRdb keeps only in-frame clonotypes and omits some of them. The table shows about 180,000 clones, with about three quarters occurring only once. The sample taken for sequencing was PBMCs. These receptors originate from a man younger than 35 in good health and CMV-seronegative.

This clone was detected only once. The CDR3 sequence: CAISESELAFRGSTDTQYF. CDR3 bases: TGTGCCATCAGTGAGTCTGAACTAGCGTTCCGAGGGAGCACAGATACGCAGTATTTT. The V and J genes are TRBV10-3 and TRBJ2-3; TRBD2 matches at 7 bases. This CDR3 contains 19 residues. The V gene end was trimmed by 0 bases and the J gene end by 0 bases; junction bases not matched to a gene: 12. Germline V gives CDR1 ENHRY, CDR2 SYGVKD.

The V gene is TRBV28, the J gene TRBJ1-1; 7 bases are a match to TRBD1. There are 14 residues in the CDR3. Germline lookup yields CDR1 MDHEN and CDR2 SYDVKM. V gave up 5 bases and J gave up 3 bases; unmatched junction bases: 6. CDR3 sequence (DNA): TGTGCCAGCAGTCAGCCAGGGGGTCACACTGAAGCTTTCTTT. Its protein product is CASSQPGGHTEAFF.

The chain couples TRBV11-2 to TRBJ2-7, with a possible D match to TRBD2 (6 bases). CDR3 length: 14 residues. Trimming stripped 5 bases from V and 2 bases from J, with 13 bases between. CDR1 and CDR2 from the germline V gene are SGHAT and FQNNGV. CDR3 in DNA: TGTGCCAGCAGCCGGGACTTACCCCCCTACGAGCAGTACTTC. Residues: CASSRDLPPYEQYF. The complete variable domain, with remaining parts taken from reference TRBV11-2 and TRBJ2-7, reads EAGVAQSPRYKIIEKRQSVAFWCNPISGHATLYWYQQILGQGPKLLIQFQNNGVVDDSQLPKDRFSAERLKGVDSTLKIQPAKLEDSAVYLCASSRDLPPYEQYFGPGTRLTVT.

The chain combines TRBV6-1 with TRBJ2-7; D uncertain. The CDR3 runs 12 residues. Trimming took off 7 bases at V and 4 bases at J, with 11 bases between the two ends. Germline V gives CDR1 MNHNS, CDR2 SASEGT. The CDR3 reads CASMQVNYEQYF. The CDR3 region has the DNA TGTGCCAGCATGCAGGTGAATTACGAGCAGTACTTC.

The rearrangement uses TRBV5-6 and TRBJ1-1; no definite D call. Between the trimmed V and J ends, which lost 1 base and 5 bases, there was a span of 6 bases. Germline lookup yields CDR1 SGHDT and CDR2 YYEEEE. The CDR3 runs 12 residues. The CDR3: CASSLLTTEAFF. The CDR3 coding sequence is TGTGCCAGCAGCTTGTTGACAACTGAAGCTTTCTTT.

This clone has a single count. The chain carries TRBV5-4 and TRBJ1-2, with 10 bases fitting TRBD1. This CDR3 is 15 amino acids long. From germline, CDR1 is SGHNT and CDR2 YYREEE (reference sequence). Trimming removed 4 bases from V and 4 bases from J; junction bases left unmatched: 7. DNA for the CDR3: TGTGCCAGCAGCCCTGGGACAGGGGAGCCCTATGGCTACACCTTC. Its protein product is CASSPGTGEPYGYTF.

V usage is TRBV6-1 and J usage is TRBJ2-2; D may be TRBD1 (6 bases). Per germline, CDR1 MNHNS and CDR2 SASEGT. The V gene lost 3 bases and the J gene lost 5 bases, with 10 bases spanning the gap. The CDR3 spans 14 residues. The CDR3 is CASSEWQGTGELFF. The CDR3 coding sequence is TGTGCCAGCAGTGAGTGGCAGGGGACCGGGGAGCTGTTTTTT.

The CDR3: CASSPSQGIAYTF. The CDR3 DNA sequence: TGTGCCAGCAGCCCTTCCCAGGGTATAGCCTACACCTTC. This chain uses TRBV11-2 with TRBJ1-2; D is perhaps TRBD1 (5 bases). The CDR3 is made up of 13 amino acids. CDR1 and CDR2 from the germline V gene are SGHAT and FQNNGV. V lost 5 bases and J lost 10, with 17 bases in between. The variable domain in full, completed from reference TRBV11-2 and TRBJ1-2, reads EAGVAQSPRYKIIEKRQSVAFWCNPISGHATLYWYQQILGQGPKLLIQFQNNGVVDDSQLPKDRFSAERLKGVDSTLKIQPAKLEDSAVYLCASSPSQGIAYTFGSGTRLTVV.

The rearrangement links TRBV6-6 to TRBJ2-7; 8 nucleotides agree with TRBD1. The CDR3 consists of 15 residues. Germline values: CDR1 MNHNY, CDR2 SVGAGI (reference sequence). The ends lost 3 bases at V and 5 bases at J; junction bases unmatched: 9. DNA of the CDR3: TGTGCCAGCAGTTATGGGGGAGACAGGGGCCACGAGCAGTACTTC. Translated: CASSYGGDRGHEQYF.

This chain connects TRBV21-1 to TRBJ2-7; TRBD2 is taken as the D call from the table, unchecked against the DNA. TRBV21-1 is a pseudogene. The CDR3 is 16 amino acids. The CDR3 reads CASSNLLAGASYEQYF. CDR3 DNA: TGTGCCAGCAGCAATCTGCTAGCGGGGGCCTCCTACGAGCAGTACTTC.

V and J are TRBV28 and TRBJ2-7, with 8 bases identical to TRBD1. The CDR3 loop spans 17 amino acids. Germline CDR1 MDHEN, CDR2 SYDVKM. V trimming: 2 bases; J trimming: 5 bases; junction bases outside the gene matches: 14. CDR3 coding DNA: TGTGCCAGCAGTTTAGGGATCGACAGGGGCCTAGAGGACGAGCAGTACTTC. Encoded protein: CASSLGIDRGLEDEQYF.

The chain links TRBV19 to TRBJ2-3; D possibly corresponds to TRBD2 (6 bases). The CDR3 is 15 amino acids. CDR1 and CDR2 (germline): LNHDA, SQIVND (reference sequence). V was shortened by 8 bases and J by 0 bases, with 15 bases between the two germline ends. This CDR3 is CASALGGASTDTQYF. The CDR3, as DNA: TGTGCCAGTGCGTTGGGGGGAGCTAGCACAGATACGCAGTATTTT.

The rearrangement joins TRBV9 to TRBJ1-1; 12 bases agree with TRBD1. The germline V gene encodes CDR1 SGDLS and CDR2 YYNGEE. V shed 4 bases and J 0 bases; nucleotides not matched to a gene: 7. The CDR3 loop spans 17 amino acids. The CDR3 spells CASSFLRDRGLNTEAFF. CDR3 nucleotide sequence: TGTGCCAGCAGCTTTCTCCGGGACAGGGGGCTGAACACTGAAGCTTTCTTT.

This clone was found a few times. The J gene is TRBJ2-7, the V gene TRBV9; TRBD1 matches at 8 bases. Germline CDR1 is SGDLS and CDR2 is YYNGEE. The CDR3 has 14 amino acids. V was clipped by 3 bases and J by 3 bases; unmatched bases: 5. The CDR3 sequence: CASSARDRLYEQYF. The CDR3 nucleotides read TGTGCCAGCAGCGCCCGGGACAGGCTCTACGAGCAGTACTTC. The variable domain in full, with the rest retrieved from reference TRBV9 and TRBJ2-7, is DSGVTQTPKHLITATGQRVTLRCSPRSGDLSVYWYQQSLDQGLQFLIQYYNGEERAKGNILERFSAQQFPDLHSELNLSSLELGDSALYFCASSARDRLYEQYFGPGTRLTVT.

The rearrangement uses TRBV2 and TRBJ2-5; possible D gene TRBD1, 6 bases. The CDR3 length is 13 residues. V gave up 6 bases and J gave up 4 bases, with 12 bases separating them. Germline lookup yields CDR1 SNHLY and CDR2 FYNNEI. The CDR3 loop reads CASRDSPGETQYF. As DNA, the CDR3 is TGTGCCAGCAGGGACAGCCCGGGAGAGACCCAGTACTTC.

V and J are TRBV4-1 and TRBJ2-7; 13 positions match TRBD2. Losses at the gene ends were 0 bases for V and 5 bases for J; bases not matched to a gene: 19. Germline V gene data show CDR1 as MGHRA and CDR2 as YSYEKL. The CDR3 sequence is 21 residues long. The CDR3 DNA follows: TGCGCCAGCAGCCAAGATCTTGGGGCTACTAGCGGGAGGGCCTTGAGGCACGAGCAGTACTTC. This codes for CASSQDLGATSGRALRHEQYF.

CDR3 sequence (DNA): TGTGCCTGGAGTGTACTTCGAGACAGATGGACTAGCGGGGGCCACTCCTACGAGCAGTACTTC. Encoded protein: CAWSVLRDRWTSGGHSYEQYF. This rearrangement joins TRBV30 to TRBJ2-5; 13 bases match TRBD2. The DNA matches TRBJ2-7 better at its end, which makes the J call doubtful. In germline, CDR1 is GTSNPN, CDR2 SVGIG (reference sequence). The CDR3 has 21 amino acids.

The CDR3 spells CASSLGRGWEQYF. CDR3 nucleotides: TGTGCCAGCAGTTTAGGGCGGGGATGGGAGCAGTACTTC. This chain uses TRBV28 with TRBJ2-7, with D possibly matching TRBD2 (6 bases). Trimming pared 2 bases from V and 7 bases from J, leaving 12 bases between. CDR1 and CDR2 from the germline V gene are MDHEN and SYDVKM. The CDR3 covers 13 residues.

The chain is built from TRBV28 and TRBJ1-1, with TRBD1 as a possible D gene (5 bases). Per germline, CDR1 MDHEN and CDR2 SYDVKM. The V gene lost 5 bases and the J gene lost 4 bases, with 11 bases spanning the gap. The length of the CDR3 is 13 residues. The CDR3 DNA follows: TGTGCCAGCAGTCCGGGGGGGGGCACTGAAGCTTTCTTT. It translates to CASSPGGGTEAFF. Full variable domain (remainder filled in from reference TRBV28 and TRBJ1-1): DVKVTQSSRYLVKRTGEKVFLECVQDMDHENMFWYRQDPGLGLRLIYFSYDVKMKEKGDIPEGYSVSREKKERFSLILESASTNQTSMYLCASSPGGGTEAFFGQGTRLTVV.

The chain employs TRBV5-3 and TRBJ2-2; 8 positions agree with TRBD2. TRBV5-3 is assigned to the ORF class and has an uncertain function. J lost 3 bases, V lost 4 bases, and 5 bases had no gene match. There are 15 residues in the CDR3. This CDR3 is CARSPGGDHTGELFF. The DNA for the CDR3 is TGTGCCAGAAGCCCGGGAGGGGATCACACCGGGGAGCTGTTTTTT.

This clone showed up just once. CDR3 amino acids: CASSSRLAGVMDEQFF. In DNA form, the CDR3 reads TGCGCCAGCAGCTCCCGACTAGCGGGAGTCATGGATGAGCAGTTCTTC. The chain uses TRBV5-1 and TRBJ2-1, with TRBD2 matching 12 bases. Germline lookup yields CDR1 SGHRS and CDR2 YFSETQ. With V trimmed by 3 bases and J by 8 bases, 9 bases remained unmatched. The CDR3 loop spans 16 amino acids.

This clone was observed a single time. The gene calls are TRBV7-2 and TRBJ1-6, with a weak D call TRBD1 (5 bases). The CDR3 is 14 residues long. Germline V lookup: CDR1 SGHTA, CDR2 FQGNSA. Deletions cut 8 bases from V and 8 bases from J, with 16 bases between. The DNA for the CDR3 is TGTGCCAGCGGCCCACAGGAGAACTATTCACCCCTCCACTTT. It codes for CASGPQENYSPLHF.

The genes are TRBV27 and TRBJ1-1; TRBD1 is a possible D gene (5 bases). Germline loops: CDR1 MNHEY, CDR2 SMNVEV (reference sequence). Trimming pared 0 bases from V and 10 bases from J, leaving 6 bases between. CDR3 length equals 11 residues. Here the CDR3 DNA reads TGTGCCAGCAGTTTATCCGGGGGAGCTTTCTTT. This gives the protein CASSLSGGAFF.

This chain's CDR3 is CASSPKLGQGACGYTF. CDR3 DNA sequence: TGTGCCAGCAGCCCCAAATTAGGACAGGGGGCGTGTGGCTACACCTTC. The chain is built from TRBV6-4 and TRBJ1-2; 11 positions match TRBD1. This CDR3 region has 16 residues. Looked up from germline, CDR1 is MRHNA and CDR2 is SNTAGT. After removal of 6 bases from V and 7 bases from J, the junction contained 13 bases not matched to a gene.

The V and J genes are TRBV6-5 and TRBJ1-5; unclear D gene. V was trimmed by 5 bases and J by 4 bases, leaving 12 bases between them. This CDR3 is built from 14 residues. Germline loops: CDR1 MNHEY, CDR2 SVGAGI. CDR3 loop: CASSEGSLNQPQHF. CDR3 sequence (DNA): TGTGCCAGCAGTGAAGGGAGTTTGAATCAGCCCCAGCATTTT.

This chain's CDR3 is CASSGRLAGQETQYF. As DNA, the CDR3 is TGTGCCAGCAGCGGAAGACTAGCGGGGCAAGAGACCCAGTACTTC. This chain connects TRBV5-6 to TRBJ2-5, with 11 bases lining up with TRBD2. The CDR3 runs to 15 residues. Germline-derived CDR1 and CDR2 are SGHDT and YYEEEE. J gave up 2 bases and V 4 bases, and 4 bases lay outside the gene matches. Full variable domain (outside the CDR3, taken from reference TRBV5-6 and TRBJ2-5): DAGVTQSPTHLIKTRGQQVTLRCSPKSGHDTVSWYQQALGQGPQFIFQYYEEEERQRGNFPDRFSGHQFPNYSSELNVNALLLGDSALYLCASSGRLAGQETQYFGPGTRLLVL.

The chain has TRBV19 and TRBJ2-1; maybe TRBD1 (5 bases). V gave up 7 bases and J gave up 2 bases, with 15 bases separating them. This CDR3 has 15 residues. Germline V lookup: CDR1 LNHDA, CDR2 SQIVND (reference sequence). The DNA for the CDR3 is TGTGCCAGTACCGAGGCCCAGGGCCCCTACAATGAGCAGTTCTTC. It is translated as CASTEAQGPYNEQFF.

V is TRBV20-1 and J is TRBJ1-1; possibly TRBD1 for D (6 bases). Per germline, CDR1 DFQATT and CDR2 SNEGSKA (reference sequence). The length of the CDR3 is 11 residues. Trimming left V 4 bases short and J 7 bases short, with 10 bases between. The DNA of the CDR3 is TGCAGTGCTAAAGGACAGTTTGAAGCTTTCTTT. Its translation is CSAKGQFEAFF.

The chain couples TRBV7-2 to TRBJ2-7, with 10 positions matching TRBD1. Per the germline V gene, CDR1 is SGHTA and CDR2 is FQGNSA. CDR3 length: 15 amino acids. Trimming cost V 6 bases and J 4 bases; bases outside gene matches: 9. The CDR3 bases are TGTGCCAGCAGACTAAGACAGGGGGCGGGGTACGAGCAGTACTTC. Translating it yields CASRLRQGAGYEQYF.

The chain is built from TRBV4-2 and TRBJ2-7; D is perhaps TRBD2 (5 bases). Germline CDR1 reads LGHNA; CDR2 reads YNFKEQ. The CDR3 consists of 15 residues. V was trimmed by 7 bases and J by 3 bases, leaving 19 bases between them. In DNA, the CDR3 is TGTGCCAGCACGCCAGTGTTGGAGGCGTACTACGAGCAGTACTTC. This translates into CASTPVLEAYYEQYF.